Below are 8 T cell receptor beta chains sequenced from a single sample in a study of cytomegalovirus exposure and HLA in healthy donors (dated by TCRdb to about 2017). The protocol used for the library was the immunoSEQ multiplex PCR assay. For the multiplex PCR, a mixture combining 60 forward primers for TCR Vbeta segments and 13 reverse primers for TCR Jbeta segments was used. TCRdb carries this immuneACCESS record with in-frame sequences only. Its versions omit some clonotypes, under half of them owing to an unresolved V gene in the studies checked, with the rest unexplained. This sample holds 95,000 to 130,000 clones; 75% were observed only once. The ten largest clones represent roughly 1.6% of the sample. Sequenced sample: PBMCs. Source of these receptors: a woman in her late teens or twenties in good health and CMV-seronegative.

This clone has a single count. CDR3 bases: TGTGCCAGCAGTGAAGGACTAGCGGGGGCCTACGAGCAGTACTTC. This encodes CASSEGLAGAYEQYF. The chain joins TRBV6-1 to TRBJ2-7, with 12 bases identical to TRBD2. Germline CDR1 reads MNHNS; CDR2 reads SASEGT. The CDR3 runs to 15 residues. Trimming took 1 base from V and 2 from J; bases not matched to a gene: 0.

This clone appeared a single time. The V and J genes are TRBV5-4 and TRBJ2-5, with a possible D match to TRBD2 (6 bases). The V gene lost 5 bases and the J gene lost 5 bases, with 16 bases spanning the gap. This CDR3 has 14 residues. Germline V lookup: CDR1 SGHNT, CDR2 YYREEE (reference sequence). The DNA of the CDR3 is TGTGCCAGCAGACACCAGCGGGCGGACGAGACCCAGTACTTC. It yields the protein CASRHQRADETQYF.

This sequence joins TRBV30 and TRBJ1-5, with 8 bases matching TRBD1. The CDR3 has 17 residues. V lost 0 bases and J lost 1; bases outside the gene matches: 8. From germline, CDR1 is GTSNPN and CDR2 SVGIG (reference sequence). CDR3 region: CAWSVLGTGRSNQPQHF. The DNA for the CDR3 is TGTGCCTGGAGTGTACTGGGGACAGGTCGAAGCAATCAGCCCCAGCATTTT.

CDR3 in amino acids: CASSGTGGGEQYF. CDR3 nucleotide sequence: TGTGCCAGCAGCGGGACAGGGGGCGGGGAGCAGTACTTC. V gene TRBV6-6 combines with J gene TRBJ2-7, with 12 nucleotides matching TRBD1. The junction had 4 bases not matched to a gene; V was cut back by 6 bases and J by 7 bases. The CDR3 runs to 13 residues. Germline-derived CDR1 and CDR2 are MNHNY and SVGAGI (reference sequence).

This clone appeared once. This chain uses TRBV6-5 with TRBJ1-3, with 8 nucleotides matching TRBD1. Trimming cost V 5 bases and J 4 bases; bases outside gene matches: 4. Germline CDR1 is MNHEY and CDR2 is SVGAGI. The CDR3 length is 14 residues. CDR3 nucleotides: TGTGCCAGCAGTGGGACAGGACAAGGAAACACCATATATTTT. Its translation is CASSGTGQGNTIYF.

The rearrangement joins TRBV21-1 to TRBJ2-5; the table gives TRBD1 as D, unverified against the DNA. TRBV21-1 is a recognized pseudogene. The CDR3 contains 14 residues. CDR3 in DNA: TGTGCCAGCAGCAACCGGGACAGTACAGAGACCCAGTACTTC. Amino acids: CASSNRDSTETQYF.

This chain connects TRBV29-1 to TRBJ2-6, with D tentatively TRBD2 (5 bases). Deletions cut 0 bases from V and 2 bases from J, with 14 bases between. CDR1 SQVTM and CDR2 ANQGSEA come from the germline V gene. The CDR3 loop spans 17 amino acids. The CDR3, as DNA: TGCAGCGTTGAAGATGGTCGGGGTTCAGCTGGGGCCAACGTCCTGACTTTC. Translating gives CSVEDGRGSAGANVLTF.

This chain connects TRBV5-6 to TRBJ2-5, with TRBD1 matching 8 bases. CDR1 and CDR2 (germline): SGHDT, YYEEEE. V gave up 4 bases and J gave up 5 bases; unmatched junction bases: 10. The CDR3 length is 15 residues. The CDR3 region has the DNA TGTGCCAGCAGCGACCGGACAGGGAGAAGGGAGACCCAGTACTTC. Amino acids: CASSDRTGRRETQYF.